This entry describes one T cell receptor (beta chain). The source of the sample is a study of patients and donors after allogeneic stem cell transplantation. TCRdb analysed the RT-PCR reads with MiXCR anew, one entry per CDR3 protein. Here the sample spans around 70,000 distinct CDR3 sequences, around 27% being singletons. The TCR sequence derives from a human donor who was either an allogeneic HSCT recipient or a stem cell or donor lymphocyte infusion donor (not recorded which). It is not recorded whose cells these are; they may come from a transplant donor. The specimen sequenced was blood, either unsorted or a sorted T cell fraction (not recorded which).

The CDR3 DNA reads TGCGCCAGCAGCTTGGATGCCCAAGACAGGGGAGGATACTTTGGCTACACCTTC. Its protein product is CASSLDAQDRGGYFGYTF. This chain connects TRBV5-1 to TRBJ1-2; TRBD1 aligns across 8 bases. The V gene end was trimmed by 0 bases and the J gene end by 7 bases; junction bases not matched to a gene: 17. The CDR3 contains 18 residues. Germline CDR1 and CDR2: SGHRS and YFSETQ.